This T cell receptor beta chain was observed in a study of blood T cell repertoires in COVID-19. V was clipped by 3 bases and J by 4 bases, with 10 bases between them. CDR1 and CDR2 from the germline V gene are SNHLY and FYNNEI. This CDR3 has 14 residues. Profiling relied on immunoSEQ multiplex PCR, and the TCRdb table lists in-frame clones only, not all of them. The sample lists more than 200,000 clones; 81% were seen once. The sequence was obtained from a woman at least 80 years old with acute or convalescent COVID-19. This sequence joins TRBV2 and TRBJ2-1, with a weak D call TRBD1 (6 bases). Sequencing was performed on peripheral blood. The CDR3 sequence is CASSDGGRYNEQFF. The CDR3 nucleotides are TGTGCCAGCAGTGATGGGGGCCGGTACAATGAGCAGTTCTTC.